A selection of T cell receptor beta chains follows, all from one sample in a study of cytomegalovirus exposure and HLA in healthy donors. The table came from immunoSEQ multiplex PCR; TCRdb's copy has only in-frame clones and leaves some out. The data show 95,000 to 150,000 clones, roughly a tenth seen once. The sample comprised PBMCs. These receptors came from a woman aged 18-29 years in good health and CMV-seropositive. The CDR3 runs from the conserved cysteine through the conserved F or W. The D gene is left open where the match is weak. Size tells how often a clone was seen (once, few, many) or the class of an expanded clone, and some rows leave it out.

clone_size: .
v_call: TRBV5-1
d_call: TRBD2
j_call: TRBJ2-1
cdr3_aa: CASSLPSGSVRNEQFF
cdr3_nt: TGCGCCAGCAGCCTCCCTAGCGGGAGCGTCCGCAATGAGCAGTTCTTC

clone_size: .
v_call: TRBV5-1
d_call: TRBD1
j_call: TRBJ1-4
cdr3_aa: CASSQRGTGINEKLFF
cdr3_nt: TGCGCCAGCAGCCAACGTGGGACAGGCATTAATGAAAAACTGTTTTTT

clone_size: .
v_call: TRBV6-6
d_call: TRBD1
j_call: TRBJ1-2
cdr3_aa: CASRRTGGDYGYTF
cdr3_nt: TGTGCCAGCAGGCGGACAGGGGGGGACTATGGCTACACCTTC

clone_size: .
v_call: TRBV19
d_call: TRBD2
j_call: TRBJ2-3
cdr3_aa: CASSIIAGVGDTQYF
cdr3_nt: TGTGCCAGTAGTATTATAGCGGGAGTGGGAGATACGCAGTATTTT

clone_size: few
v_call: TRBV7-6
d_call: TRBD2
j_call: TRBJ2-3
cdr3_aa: CASRLAGITDTQYF
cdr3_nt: TGTGCCAGCAGACTAGCGGGGATCACAGATACGCAGTATTTT

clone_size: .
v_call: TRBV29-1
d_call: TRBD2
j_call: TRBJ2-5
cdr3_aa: CSVEAGGGETQYF
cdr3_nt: TGCAGCGTTGAAGCGGGAGGGGGAGAGACCCAGTACTTC

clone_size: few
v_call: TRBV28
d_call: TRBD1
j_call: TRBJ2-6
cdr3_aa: CASGTGTASGANVLTF
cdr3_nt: TGTGCCAGCGGGACAGGGACTGCCTCTGGGGCCAACGTCCTGACTTTC

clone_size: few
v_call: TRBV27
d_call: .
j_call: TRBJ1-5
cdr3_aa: CASSFGGNQPQHF
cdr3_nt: TGTGCCAGCAGTTTTGGAGGGAATCAGCCCCAGCATTTT

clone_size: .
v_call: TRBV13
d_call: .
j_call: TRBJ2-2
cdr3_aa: CASSLGGTTGELFF
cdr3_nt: TGTGCCAGCAGCTTAGGCGGGACTACCGGGGAGCTGTTTTTT

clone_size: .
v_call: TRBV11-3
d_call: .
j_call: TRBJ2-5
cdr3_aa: CASSLNFQETQYF
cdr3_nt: TGTGCCAGCAGCTTAAACTTCCAAGAGACCCAGTACTTC

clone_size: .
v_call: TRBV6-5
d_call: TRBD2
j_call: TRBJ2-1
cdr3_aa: CASSYREGNEQFF
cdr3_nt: TGTGCCAGCAGTTACAGGGAGGGGAATGAGCAGTTCTTC

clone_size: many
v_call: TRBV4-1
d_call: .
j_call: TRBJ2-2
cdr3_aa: CASSRTTGELFF
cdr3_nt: TGCGCCAGCAGCCGAACTACCGGGGAGCTGTTTTTT

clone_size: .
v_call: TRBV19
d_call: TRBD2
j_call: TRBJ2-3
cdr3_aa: CASSVPGGAGSDTQYF
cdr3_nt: TGTGCCAGTAGTGTCCCCGGGGGGGCGGGCTCAGATACGCAGTATTTT

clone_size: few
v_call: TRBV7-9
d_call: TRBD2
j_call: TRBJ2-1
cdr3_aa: CASSRVGGLAGDNEQFF
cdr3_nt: TGTGCCAGCAGCCGAGTAGGCGGACTAGCGGGGGACAATGAGCAGTTCTTC

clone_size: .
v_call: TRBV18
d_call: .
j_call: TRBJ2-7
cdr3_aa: CASSPRDMPYEQYF
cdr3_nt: TGTGCCAGCTCACCACGGGACATGCCCTACGAGCAGTACTTC

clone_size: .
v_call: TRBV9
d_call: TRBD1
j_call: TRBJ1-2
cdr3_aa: CASDRDRGGGNYGYTF
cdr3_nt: TGTGCCAGCGACCGGGACAGGGGAGGGGGTAACTATGGCTACACCTTC